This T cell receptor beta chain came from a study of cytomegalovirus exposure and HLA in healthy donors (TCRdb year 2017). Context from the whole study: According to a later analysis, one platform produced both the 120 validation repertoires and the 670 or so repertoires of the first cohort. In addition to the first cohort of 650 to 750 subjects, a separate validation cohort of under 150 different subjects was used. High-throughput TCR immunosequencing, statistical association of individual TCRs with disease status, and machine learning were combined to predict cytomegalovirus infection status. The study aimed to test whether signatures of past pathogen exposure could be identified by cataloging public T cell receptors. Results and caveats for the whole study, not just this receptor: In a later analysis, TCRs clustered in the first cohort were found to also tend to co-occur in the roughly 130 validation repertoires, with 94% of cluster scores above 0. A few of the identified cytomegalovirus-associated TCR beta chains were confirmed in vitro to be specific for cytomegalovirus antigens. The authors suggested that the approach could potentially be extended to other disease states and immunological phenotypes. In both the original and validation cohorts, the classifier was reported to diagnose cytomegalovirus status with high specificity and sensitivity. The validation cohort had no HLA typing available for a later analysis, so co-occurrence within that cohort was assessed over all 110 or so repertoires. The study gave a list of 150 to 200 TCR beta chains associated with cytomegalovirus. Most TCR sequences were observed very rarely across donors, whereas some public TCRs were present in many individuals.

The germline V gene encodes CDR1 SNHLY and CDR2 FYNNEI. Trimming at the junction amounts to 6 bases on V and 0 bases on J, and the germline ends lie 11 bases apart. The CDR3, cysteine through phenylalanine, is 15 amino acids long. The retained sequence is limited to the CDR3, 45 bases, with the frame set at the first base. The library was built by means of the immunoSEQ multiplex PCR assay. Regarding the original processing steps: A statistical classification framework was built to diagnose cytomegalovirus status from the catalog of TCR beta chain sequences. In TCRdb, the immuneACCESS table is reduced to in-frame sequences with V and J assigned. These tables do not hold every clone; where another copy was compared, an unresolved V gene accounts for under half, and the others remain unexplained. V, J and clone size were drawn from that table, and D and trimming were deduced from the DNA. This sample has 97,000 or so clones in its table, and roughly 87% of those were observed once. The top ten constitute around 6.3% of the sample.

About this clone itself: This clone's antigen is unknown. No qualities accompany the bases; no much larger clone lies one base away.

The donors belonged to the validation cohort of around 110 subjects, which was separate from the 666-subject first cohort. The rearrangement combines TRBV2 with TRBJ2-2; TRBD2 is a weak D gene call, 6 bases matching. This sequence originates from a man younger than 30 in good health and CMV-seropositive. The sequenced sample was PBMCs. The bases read TGTGCCAGCAGACTAGCACGAACGAACACCGGGGAGCTGTTTTTT. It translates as CASRLARTNTGELFF.